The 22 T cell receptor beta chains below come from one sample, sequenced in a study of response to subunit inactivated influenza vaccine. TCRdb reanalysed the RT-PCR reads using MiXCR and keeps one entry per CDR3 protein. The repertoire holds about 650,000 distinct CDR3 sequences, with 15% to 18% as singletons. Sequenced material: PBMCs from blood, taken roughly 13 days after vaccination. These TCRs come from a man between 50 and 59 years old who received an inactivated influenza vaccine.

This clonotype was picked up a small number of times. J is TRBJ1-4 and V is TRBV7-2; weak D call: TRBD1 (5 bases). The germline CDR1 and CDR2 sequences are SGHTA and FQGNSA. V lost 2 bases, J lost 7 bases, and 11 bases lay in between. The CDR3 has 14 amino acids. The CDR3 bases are TGTGCCAGCAGCTTACGGGTTAGGGGTGAAAAACTGTTTTTT. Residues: CASSLRVRGEKLFF.

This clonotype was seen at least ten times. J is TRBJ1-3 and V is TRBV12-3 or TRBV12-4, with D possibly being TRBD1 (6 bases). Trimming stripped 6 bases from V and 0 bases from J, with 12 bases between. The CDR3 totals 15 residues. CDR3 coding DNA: TGTGCCAGCAGAGAACAGGGTATCTCTGGAAACACCATATATTTT. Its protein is CASREQGISGNTIYF.

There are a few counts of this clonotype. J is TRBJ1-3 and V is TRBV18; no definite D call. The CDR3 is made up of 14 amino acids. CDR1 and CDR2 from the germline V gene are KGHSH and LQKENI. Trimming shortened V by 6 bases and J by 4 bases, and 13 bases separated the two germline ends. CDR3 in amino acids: CASSPGTMGNTIYF. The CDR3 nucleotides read TGTGCCAGCTCTCCGGGAACAATGGGAAACACCATATATTTT.

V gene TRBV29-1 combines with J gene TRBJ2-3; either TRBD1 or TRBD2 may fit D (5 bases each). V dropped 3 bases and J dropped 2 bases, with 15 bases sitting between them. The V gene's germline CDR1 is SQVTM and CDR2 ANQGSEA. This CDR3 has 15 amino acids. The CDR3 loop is CSVDGGRATTDTQYF. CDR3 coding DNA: TGCAGCGTTGATGGGGGACGCGCCACCACAGATACGCAGTATTTT.

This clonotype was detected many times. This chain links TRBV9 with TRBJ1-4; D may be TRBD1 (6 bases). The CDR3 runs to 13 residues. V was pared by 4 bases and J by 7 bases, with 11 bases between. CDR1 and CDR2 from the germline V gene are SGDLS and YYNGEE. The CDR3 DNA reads TGTGCCAGCAGCTCCAGGGGTGGTGAAAAACTGTTTTTT. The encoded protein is CASSSRGGEKLFF.

CDR3 amino acids: CASSEPGQGGEQFF. Here the CDR3 DNA reads TGTGCCAGCAGCGAACCGGGACAGGGAGGAGAGCAGTTCTTC. The rearrangement links TRBV7-8 to TRBJ2-1; 9 positions match TRBD1. In germline, CDR1 is SGHVS, CDR2 FQNEAQ. Trimming at V came to 5 bases and at J to 10 bases, leaving 9 bases not matched to a gene. The CDR3 spans 14 residues.

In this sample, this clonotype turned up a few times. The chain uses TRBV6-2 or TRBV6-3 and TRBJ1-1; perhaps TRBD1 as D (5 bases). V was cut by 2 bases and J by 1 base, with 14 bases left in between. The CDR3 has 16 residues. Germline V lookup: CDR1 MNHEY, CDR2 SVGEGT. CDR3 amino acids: CASSYGDLLPNTEAFF. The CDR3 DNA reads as TGTGCCAGCAGTTACGGGGACCTGCTCCCGAACACTGAAGCTTTCTTT.

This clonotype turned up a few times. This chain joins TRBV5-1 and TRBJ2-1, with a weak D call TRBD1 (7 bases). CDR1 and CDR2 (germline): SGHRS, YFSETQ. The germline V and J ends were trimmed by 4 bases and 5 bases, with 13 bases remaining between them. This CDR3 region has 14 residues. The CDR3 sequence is CASSAGQTNNEQFF. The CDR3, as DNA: TGCGCCAGCAGCGCGGGACAGACAAACAATGAGCAGTTCTTC.

This CDR3 is CASSLWGTSGGTDTQYF. The DNA of the CDR3 is TGTGCCAGCAGTTTGTGGGGGACTAGCGGGGGCACAGATACGCAGTATTTT. V is TRBV28 and J is TRBJ2-3; 13 nucleotides align to TRBD2. The V gene end was trimmed by 3 bases and the J gene end by 1 base; junction bases not matched to a gene: 4. The CDR3 consists of 17 residues. Per germline, CDR1 MDHEN and CDR2 SYDVKM.

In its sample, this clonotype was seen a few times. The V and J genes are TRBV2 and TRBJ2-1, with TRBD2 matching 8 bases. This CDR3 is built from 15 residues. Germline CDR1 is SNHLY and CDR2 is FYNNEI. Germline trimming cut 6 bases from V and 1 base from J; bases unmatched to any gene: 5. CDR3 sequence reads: CASRRRLASYNEQFF. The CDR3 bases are TGTGCCAGCAGGAGGAGACTAGCGTCCTACAATGAGCAGTTCTTC.

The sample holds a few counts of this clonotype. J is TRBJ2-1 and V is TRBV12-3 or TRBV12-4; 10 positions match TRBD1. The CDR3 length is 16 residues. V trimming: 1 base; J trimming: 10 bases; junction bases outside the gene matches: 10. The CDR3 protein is CASSLEPGQGRKEQFF. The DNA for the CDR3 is TGTGCCAGCAGTTTAGAACCGGGACAGGGGCGGAAAGAGCAGTTCTTC.

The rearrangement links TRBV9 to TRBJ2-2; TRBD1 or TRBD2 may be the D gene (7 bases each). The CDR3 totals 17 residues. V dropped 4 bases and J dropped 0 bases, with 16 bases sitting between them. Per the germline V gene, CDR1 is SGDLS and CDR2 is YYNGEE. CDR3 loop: CASSPGGGVTNTGELFF. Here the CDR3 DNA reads TGTGCCAGCAGCCCAGGGGGGGGTGTTACGAACACCGGGGAGCTGTTTTTT.

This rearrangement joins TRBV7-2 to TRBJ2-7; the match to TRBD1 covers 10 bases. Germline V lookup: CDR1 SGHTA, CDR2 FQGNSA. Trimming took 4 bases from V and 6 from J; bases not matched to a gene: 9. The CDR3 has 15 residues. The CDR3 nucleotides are TGTGCCAGCAGCTACCGGGACAGGGGACCATTCGAGCAGTACTTC. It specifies CASSYRDRGPFEQYF.

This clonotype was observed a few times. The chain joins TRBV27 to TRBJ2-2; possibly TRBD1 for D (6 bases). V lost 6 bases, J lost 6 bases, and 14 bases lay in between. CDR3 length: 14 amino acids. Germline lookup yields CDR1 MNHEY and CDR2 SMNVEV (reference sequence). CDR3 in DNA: TGTGCCAGCAGCCGCCTACAGGGACCCGGGGAGCTGTTTTTT. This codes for CASSRLQGPGELFF.

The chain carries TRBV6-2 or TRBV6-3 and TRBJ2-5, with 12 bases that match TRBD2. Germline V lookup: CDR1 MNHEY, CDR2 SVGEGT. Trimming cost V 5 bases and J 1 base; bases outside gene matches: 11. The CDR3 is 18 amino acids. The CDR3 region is CASSLTGLAGGLQETQYF. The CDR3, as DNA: TGTGCCAGCAGTCTCACGGGACTAGCGGGCGGCCTCCAAGAGACCCAGTACTTC.

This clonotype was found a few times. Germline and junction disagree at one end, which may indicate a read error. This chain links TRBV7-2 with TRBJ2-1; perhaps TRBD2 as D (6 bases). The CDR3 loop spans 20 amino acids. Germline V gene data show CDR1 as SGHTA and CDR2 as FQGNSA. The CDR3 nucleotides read TGTGCCAGCAGCTTAGCGGCCCTAGGAGGGACCGAGGTGATTATGGATGAGCAGTTCTTT. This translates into CASSLAALGGTEVIMDEQFF.

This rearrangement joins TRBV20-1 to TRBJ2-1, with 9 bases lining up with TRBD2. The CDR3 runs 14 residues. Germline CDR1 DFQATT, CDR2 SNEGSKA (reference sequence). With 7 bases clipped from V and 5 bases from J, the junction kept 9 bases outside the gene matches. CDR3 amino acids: CSGPKSGGNNEQFF. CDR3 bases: TGCAGTGGTCCCAAGAGCGGGGGGAACAATGAGCAGTTCTTC.

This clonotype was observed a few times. The CDR3 nucleotides read TGTGCCATCAGTGATTCGAAGACGGCCGAGACCCAGTACTTC. It specifies CAISDSKTAETQYF. The V gene is TRBV10-3, the J gene TRBJ2-5; unclear D gene. CDR3 length equals 14 residues. Germline values: CDR1 ENHRY, CDR2 SYGVKD. Between the trimmed V and J ends, which lost 3 bases and 5 bases, there was a span of 13 bases.

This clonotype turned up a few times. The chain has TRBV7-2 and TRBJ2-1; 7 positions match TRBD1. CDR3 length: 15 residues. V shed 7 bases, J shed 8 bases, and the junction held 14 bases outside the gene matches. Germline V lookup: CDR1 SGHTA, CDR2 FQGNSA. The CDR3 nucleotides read TGTGCCAGCAAGAAAGGAGTTTACAGGGGCGATGAGCAGTTCTTC. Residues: CASKKGVYRGDEQFF.

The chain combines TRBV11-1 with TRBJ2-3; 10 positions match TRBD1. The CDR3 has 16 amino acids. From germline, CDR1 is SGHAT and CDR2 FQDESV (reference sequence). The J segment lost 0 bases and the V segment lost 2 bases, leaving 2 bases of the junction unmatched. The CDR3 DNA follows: TGTGCCAGCAGCTTAAGGGGACAGGGGAGCACAGATACGCAGTATTTT. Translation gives CASSLRGQGSTDTQYF.

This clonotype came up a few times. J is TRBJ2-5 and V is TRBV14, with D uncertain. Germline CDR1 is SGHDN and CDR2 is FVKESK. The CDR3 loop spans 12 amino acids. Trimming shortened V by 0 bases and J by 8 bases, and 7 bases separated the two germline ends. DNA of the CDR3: TGTGCCAGCAGCCAAGACAGGATCACCCAGTACTTC. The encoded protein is CASSQDRITQYF.

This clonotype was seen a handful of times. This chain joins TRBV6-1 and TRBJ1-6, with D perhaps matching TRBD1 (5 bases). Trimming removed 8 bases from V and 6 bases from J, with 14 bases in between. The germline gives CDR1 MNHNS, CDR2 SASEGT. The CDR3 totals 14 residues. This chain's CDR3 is CASGRDLTNSPLHF. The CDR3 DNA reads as TGTGCCAGCGGAAGGGACCTGACTAATTCACCCCTCCACTTT.